The 8 T cell receptor beta chains given below trace back to one sample, sequenced in a study. In TCRdb, the 5' RACE reads were re-called with MiXCR into one record per CDR3 protein. Of about 54,000 distinct CDR3 sequences in the sample, roughly 18% were seen once. The material sequenced was naive CD4+ T cells sorted from blood. Sample subset: naive CD4+ T cells, CD4+CD45RA+CD25-. Receptor source: a female donor with breast cancer.

Many counts were recorded for this clonotype. J is TRBJ2-5 and V is TRBV29-1; D is possibly TRBD1 (6 bases). CDR3 length: 13 amino acids. CDR1 SQVTM and CDR2 ANQGSEA come from the germline V gene. V was pared by 7 bases and J by 1 base, with 13 bases between. The CDR3 loop reads CSAGQLAQETQYF. CDR3 DNA sequence: TGCAGCGCCGGACAGCTGGCCCAAGAGACCCAGTACTTC.

This clonotype was counted a few times. The chain joins TRBV11-2 to TRBJ2-1; no firm D call. Germline CDR1 and CDR2: SGHAT and FQNNGV. The V and J ends lost 2 bases and 4 bases respectively, with 6 bases between them. This CDR3 comprises 13 residues. CDR3 region: CASSLRQYNEQFF. The CDR3 nucleotides read TGTGCCAGCAGCTTACGGCAATACAATGAGCAGTTCTTC. The entire variable domain, with the rest obtained from reference TRBV11-2 and TRBJ2-1, is as follows: EAGVAQSPRYKIIEKRQSVAFWCNPISGHATLYWYQQILGQGPKLLIQFQNNGVVDDSQLPKDRFSAERLKGVDSTLKIQPAKLEDSAVYLCASSLRQYNEQFFGPGTRLTVL.

This clonotype was detected ten times or more. This chain links TRBV7-9 with TRBJ2-1; no firm D call. The germline gives CDR1 SEHNR, CDR2 FQNEAQ (reference sequence). There are 15 residues in the CDR3. V gave up 5 bases and J gave up 9 bases, with 20 bases separating them. The DNA of the CDR3 is TGTGCCAGCAGCGAACTCCCCTCTGCCGGGCTTGAGCAGTTCTTC. Its protein is CASSELPSAGLEQFF.

The chain links TRBV11-2 to TRBJ1-2; 7 positions agree with TRBD1. Per the germline V gene, CDR1 is SGHAT and CDR2 is FQNNGV. After removal of 4 bases from V and 8 bases from J, the junction contained 7 bases not matched to a gene. This CDR3 has 13 amino acids. CDR3 coding DNA: TGTGCCAGCAGCTATCGACAGGGAGGAGGCTACACCTTC. Translated: CASSYRQGGGYTF.

The sample holds a few counts of this clonotype. V usage is TRBV5-1 and J usage is TRBJ2-2; 7 bases map to TRBD1. The trim removed 4 bases at V and 2 bases at J, leaving 5 bases unmatched. The V gene's germline CDR1 is SGHRS and CDR2 YFSETQ. CDR3 size: 15 residues. The CDR3 is CASSLGTDNTGELFF. CDR3 nucleotides: TGCGCCAGCAGCCTGGGGACAGACAACACCGGGGAGCTGTTTTTT.

In its sample, this clonotype was seen a few times. The genes are TRBV29-1 and TRBJ2-5; D may correspond to TRBD1 or TRBD2 (5 bases each). The CDR3 is 12 amino acids. CDR1 and CDR2 (germline): SQVTM, ANQGSEA. V was clipped by 4 bases and J by 5 bases, with 11 bases between them. The CDR3, as DNA: TGCAGCGTTGGAGGGGATGGGGAGACCCAGTACTTC. It is translated as CSVGGDGETQYF.

This clonotype showed up just a few times. The V gene is TRBV5-1, the J gene TRBJ2-7, with TRBD2 matching 12 bases. With V trimmed by 4 bases and J by 9 bases, 14 bases remained unmatched. CDR3 length: 16 residues. From germline, CDR1 is SGHRS and CDR2 YFSETQ. CDR3 bases: TGCGCCAGCAGCCCAGGACTAGCGGGAACCGCCGTGGGGCAGTACTTC. It translates to CASSPGLAGTAVGQYF.

V gene TRBV5-1 combines with J gene TRBJ1-3; no definite D call. Per the germline V gene, CDR1 is SGHRS and CDR2 is YFSETQ. V shed 7 bases and J shed 6 bases, with 14 bases lying between them. The length of the CDR3 is 13 residues. CDR3 in DNA: TGCGCCAGCCGGGAGTATACTTCAAACACCATATATTTT. Residues: CASREYTSNTIYF.